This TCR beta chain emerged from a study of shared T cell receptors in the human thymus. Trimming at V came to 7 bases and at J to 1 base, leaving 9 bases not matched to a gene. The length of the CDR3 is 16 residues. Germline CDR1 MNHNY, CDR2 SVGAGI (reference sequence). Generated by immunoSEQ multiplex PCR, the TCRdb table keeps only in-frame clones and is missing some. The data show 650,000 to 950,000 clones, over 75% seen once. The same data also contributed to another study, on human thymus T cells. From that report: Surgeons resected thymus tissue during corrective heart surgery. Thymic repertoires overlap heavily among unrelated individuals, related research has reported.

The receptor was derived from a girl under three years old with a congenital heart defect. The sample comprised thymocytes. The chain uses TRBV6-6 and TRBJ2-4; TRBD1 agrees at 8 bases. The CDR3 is CASTAGGLRAKNIQYF. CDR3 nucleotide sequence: TGTGCCAGCACCGCAGGGGGCCTTAGGGCCAAAAACATTCAGTACTTC.